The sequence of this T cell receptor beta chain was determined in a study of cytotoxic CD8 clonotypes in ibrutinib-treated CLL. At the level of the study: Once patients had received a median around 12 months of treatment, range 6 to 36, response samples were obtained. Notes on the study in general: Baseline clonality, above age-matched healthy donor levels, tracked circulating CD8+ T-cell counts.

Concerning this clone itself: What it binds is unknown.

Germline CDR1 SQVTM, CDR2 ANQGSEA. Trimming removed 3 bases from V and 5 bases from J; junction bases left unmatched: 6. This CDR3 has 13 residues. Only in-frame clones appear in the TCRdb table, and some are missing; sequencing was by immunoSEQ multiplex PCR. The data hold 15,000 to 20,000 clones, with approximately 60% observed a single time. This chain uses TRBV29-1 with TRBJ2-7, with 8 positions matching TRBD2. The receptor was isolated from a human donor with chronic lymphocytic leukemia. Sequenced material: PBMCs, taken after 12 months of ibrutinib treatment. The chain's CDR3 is CSVDVGRDDEQYF. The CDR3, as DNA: TGCAGCGTTGACGTCGGGAGGGACGACGAGCAGTACTTC.